This T cell receptor beta chain stems from a study of human T cells and chemical hapten exposure. Overall study: Patch testing placed 0.01% DPC on the upper back, with readings at 6 days. Per-sample TCR yields varied mainly from small pooled library volume differences. Recorded diagnoses among the mostly female patients were alopecia areata, totalis or universalis.

Time point specified: patch test 1, 2 weeks after DPC sensitization. Regarding treatment: therapeutic diphenylcyclopropenone sensitization with weekly scalp DPC. V lost 6 bases to trimming and J lost 6 bases, with 11 bases between them. There are 12 residues in the CDR3. Per the germline V gene, CDR1 is KGHSH and CDR2 is LQKENI. MiXCR, applied by TCRdb to the RACE reads, yields one record per CDR3 protein. The table lists 55,000 to 85,000 distinct CDR3 sequences, around 9.5% of them singletons, with 3% to 3.5% in the top ten. Study conclusions and caveats: Expanded TCR counts at PT1 went up together with patch test score, a positive correlation.

The table lists this clonotype with many counts. Its cognate antigen is unknown. The clonotype originates from a woman aged 40 to 49 with alopecia areata. Some clones in this sample may be carry-over from other donors' samples. The chain joins TRBV18 to TRBJ1-1; D possibly corresponds to TRBD1 (5 bases). The sample in question was whole blood, obtained in connection with sensitization to the hapten diphenylcyclopropenone (DPC). CDR3 DNA sequence: TGTGCCAGCTCGCTAGACAGTTCTGAAGCTTTCTTT. Its translation is CASSLDSSEAFF.